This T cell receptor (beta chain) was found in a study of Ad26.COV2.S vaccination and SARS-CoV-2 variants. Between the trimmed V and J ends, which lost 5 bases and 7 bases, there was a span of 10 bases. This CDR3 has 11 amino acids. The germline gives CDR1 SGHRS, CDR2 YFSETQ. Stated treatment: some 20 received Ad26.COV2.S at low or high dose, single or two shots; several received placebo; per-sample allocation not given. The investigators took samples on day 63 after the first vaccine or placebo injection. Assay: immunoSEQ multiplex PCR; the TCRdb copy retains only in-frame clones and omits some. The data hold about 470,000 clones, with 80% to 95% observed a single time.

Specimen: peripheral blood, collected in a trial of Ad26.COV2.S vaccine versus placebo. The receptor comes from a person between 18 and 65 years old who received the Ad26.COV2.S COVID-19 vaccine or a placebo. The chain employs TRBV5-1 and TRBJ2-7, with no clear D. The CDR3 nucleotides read TGCGCCAGCAGGGAGAACCGGGAGCAGTACTTC. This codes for CASRENREQYF.